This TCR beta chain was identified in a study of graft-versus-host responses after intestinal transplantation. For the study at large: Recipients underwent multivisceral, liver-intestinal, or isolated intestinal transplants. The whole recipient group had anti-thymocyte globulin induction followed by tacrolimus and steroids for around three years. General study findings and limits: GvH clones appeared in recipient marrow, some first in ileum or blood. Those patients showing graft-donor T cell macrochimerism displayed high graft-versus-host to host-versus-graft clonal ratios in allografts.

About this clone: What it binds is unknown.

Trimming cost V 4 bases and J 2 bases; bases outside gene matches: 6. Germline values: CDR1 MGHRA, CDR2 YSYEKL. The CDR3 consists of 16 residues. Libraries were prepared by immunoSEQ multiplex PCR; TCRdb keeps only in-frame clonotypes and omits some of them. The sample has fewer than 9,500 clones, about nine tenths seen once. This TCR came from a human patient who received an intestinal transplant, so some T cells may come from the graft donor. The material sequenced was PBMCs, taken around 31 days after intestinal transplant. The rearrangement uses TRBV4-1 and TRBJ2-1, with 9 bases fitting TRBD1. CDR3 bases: TGCGCCAGCAGCCCCTTGGGACAGGGTGCCTACAATGAGCAGTTCTTC. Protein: CASSPLGQGAYNEQFF.